This TCR beta chain was captured in a study of cytomegalovirus exposure and HLA in healthy donors. Whole-study findings and limits: Versus the roughly 700-donor mean, an Asian-associated ancestry cluster reportedly showed fewer N-insertions in a later analysis. Indistinguishable V segments such as TRBV6-2 and TRBV6-3 were excluded.

About this clone: What it binds is unknown.

The PCR had 60 Vbeta and 13 Jbeta primers. The repertoire was sequenced with immunoSEQ multiplex PCR; TCRdb's copy has only in-frame clones and lacks some. The sample has 150,000 to 200,000 clones, around 86% seen once; the top ten hold approximately 0.87%. J lost 3 bases, V lost 7 bases, and 8 bases had no gene match. The CDR3 has 14 amino acids. Germline assignment: CDR1 SNHLY and CDR2 FYNNEI. This receptor was identified in a girl aged 2 to 9 in good health and CMV-seropositive. The chain links TRBV2 to TRBJ2-7; 8 bases are a match to TRBD1. The sequencing sample was made of PBMCs. CDR3 region: CASNTGTGLYEQYF. CDR3 DNA: TGTGCCAGCAACACCGGGACAGGCCTCTACGAGCAGTACTTC.